Listed below are T cell receptor beta chains from one sample, sequenced in a study of T cells in Graves' hyperthyroidism and ophthalmopathy. TCRdb re-called the multiplex PCR reads with MiXCR, one entry per CDR3 protein. The sample has just over 550,000 distinct CDR3 sequences, under 60% seen once. Source material: peripheral blood or thyroid tissue (not recorded which). The receptors derive from a woman under 30 with Graves' hyperthyroidism. CDR3s include the opening cysteine and the closing phenylalanine or tryptophan. Fields, in order: D gene, J gene, clone size, V gene, CDR3 DNA, CDR3 protein. D genes are given only for firm matches. The size of a clone is reported for some rows only, either as once, few or many, or as a class for expanded clones.

d_gene: -; j_gene: TRBJ2-7; abundance: -; v_gene: TRBV7-9; CDR3nt: TGTGCCAACAGCTATGACGCGTGGGACGAGCAGTACTTC; CDR3aa: CANSYDAWDEQYF
d_gene: -; j_gene: TRBJ2-3; abundance: -; v_gene: TRBV24-1; CDR3nt: TGTGCCACCAGTGGCGGGATGAACACAGATACGCAGTATTTT; CDR3aa: CATSGGMNTDTQYF
d_gene: -; j_gene: TRBJ2-5; abundance: -; v_gene: TRBV11-1; CDR3nt: TGTGCCAGCAGCAGTTACAGCTCCCCGGGTCCCCAAGAGACCCAGTACTTC; CDR3aa: CASSSYSSPGPQETQYF
d_gene: -; j_gene: TRBJ1-5; abundance: -; v_gene: TRBV29-1; CDR3nt: TGCAGCGTAGACCCAGGGAGCAATCAGCCCCAGCATTTT; CDR3aa: CSVDPGSNQPQHF
d_gene: -; j_gene: TRBJ1-2; abundance: many; v_gene: TRBV2; CDR3nt: TGTGCCAGCAGCTTATCCCCGCAAGGCTACACCTTC; CDR3aa: CASSLSPQGYTF
d_gene: TRBD2; j_gene: TRBJ2-5; abundance: -; v_gene: TRBV15; CDR3nt: TGTGCCACCAGCAGTGCTAGCGGGACTACCTGGGAGACCCAGTACTTC; CDR3aa: CATSSASGTTWETQYF
d_gene: -; j_gene: TRBJ1-2; abundance: -; v_gene: TRBV7-9; CDR3nt: TGTGCCAGCAGTCGGGGGGGGTCTGGCTACACCTTC; CDR3aa: CASSRGGSGYTF
d_gene: -; j_gene: TRBJ1-4; abundance: -; v_gene: TRBV10-3; CDR3nt: TGTGCCATCAGTGAAGGGGATGAAAAACTGTTTTTT; CDR3aa: CAISEGDEKLFF
d_gene: TRBD1; j_gene: TRBJ1-1; abundance: -; v_gene: TRBV9; CDR3nt: TGTGCCAGCAGCCAGAACAGGGGGGTTTTGGCGGAAGCTTTCTTT; CDR3aa: CASSQNRGVLAEAFF
d_gene: -; j_gene: TRBJ1-1; abundance: many; v_gene: TRBV29-1; CDR3nt: TGCAGCGGGCTGGTGAACACTGAAGCTTTCTTT; CDR3aa: CSGLVNTEAFF
d_gene: -; j_gene: TRBJ1-2; abundance: many; v_gene: TRBV10-3; CDR3nt: TGTGCCATCGCGCACCAGGGGATCTATGGCTACACCTTC; CDR3aa: CAIAHQGIYGYTF
d_gene: TRBD2; j_gene: TRBJ2-7; abundance: few; v_gene: TRBV24-1; CDR3nt: TGTGCCAGGTCACTAGCGAGGGAGCAGTACTTC; CDR3aa: CARSLAREQYF
d_gene: TRBD1; j_gene: TRBJ1-1; abundance: -; v_gene: TRBV29-1; CDR3nt: TGCAGCGTTGAGCGGACAGGGACTGGGGCTTTCTTT; CDR3aa: CSVERTGTGAFF
d_gene: -; j_gene: TRBJ1-2; abundance: many; v_gene: TRBV25-1; CDR3nt: TGTGCCAGCAGTGACACCAGGAGATCCTATGGCTACACCTTC; CDR3aa: CASSDTRRSYGYTF
d_gene: -; j_gene: TRBJ1-1; abundance: -; v_gene: TRBV20-1; CDR3nt: TGCAGTGCCGGGAGGGACCGATCCTTTTTTGAAGCTTTCTTT; CDR3aa: CSAGRDRSFFEAFF
d_gene: -; j_gene: TRBJ1-1; abundance: once; v_gene: TRBV7-2; CDR3nt: TGTGCCAGCGGCCTGGAGCCGGACAGCATGAACACTGAAGCTTTCTTT; CDR3aa: CASGLEPDSMNTEAFF
d_gene: -; j_gene: TRBJ2-5; abundance: -; v_gene: TRBV9; CDR3nt: TGTGCCAGCAGCGCGACAGGTAGCGTGGAGACCCAGTACTTC; CDR3aa: CASSATGSVETQYF
d_gene: -; j_gene: TRBJ1-5; abundance: -; v_gene: TRBV2; CDR3nt: TGTGCCAGCAGTGAATCGGGCACCCGGGGAGCCCAGCATTTT; CDR3aa: CASSESGTRGAQHF
d_gene: -; j_gene: TRBJ1-6; abundance: many; v_gene: TRBV24-1; CDR3nt: TGTGCCACCAGTGATTTCGGGACCGAAAATTCACCCCTCCACTTT; CDR3aa: CATSDFGTENSPLHF
d_gene: TRBD1; j_gene: TRBJ1-2; abundance: -; v_gene: TRBV29-1; CDR3nt: TGCAGCGCTCAGGGGGATCATGGCTACACCTTC; CDR3aa: CSAQGDHGYTF
d_gene: TRBD1; j_gene: TRBJ1-4; abundance: many; v_gene: TRBV12-3/TRBV12-4; CDR3nt: TGTGCCAGCAGTCTCTTGGGACAGGGTGGCGAAAAACTGTTTTTT; CDR3aa: CASSLLGQGGEKLFF
d_gene: TRBD2; j_gene: TRBJ2-7; abundance: -; v_gene: TRBV12-3/TRBV12-4; CDR3nt: TGTGCCAGCACCCTCACTAGCGGACGGGGCGAGCAGTACTTC; CDR3aa: CASTLTSGRGEQYF
d_gene: -; j_gene: TRBJ1-5; abundance: few; v_gene: TRBV29-1; CDR3nt: TGCAGCGCCGAAGGGCAGCCCCAGCATTTT; CDR3aa: CSAEGQPQHF
d_gene: -; j_gene: TRBJ1-3; abundance: -; v_gene: TRBV5-1; CDR3nt: TGCGCCAGCAGCTCGGTGGCGGGGGCTGGAAACACCATATATTTT; CDR3aa: CASSSVAGAGNTIYF
d_gene: -; j_gene: TRBJ2-5; abundance: many; v_gene: TRBV9; CDR3nt: TGTGCCAGCAGCGTAGCCCTATGGGAAGAGACCCAGTACTTC; CDR3aa: CASSVALWEETQYF
d_gene: -; j_gene: TRBJ1-5; abundance: many; v_gene: TRBV7-6; CDR3nt: TGTGCCAGCAGCTTAGGACATAATCATCAGCCCCAGCATTTT; CDR3aa: CASSLGHNHQPQHF
d_gene: TRBD1; j_gene: TRBJ2-7; abundance: -; v_gene: TRBV20-1; CDR3nt: TGCAGTGCTAACGACAGGGAAGGGATCGAGCAGTACTTC; CDR3aa: CSANDREGIEQYF
d_gene: -; j_gene: TRBJ2-7; abundance: -; v_gene: TRBV29-1; CDR3nt: TGCAGCGTACAATCCACTGACGGGGGTTACGAGCAGTACTTC; CDR3aa: CSVQSTDGGYEQYF
d_gene: TRBD1; j_gene: TRBJ1-1; abundance: many; v_gene: TRBV9; CDR3nt: TGTGCCAGCCAAAGGGGACAGGAGAGGGACACTGAAGCTTTCTTT; CDR3aa: CASQRGQERDTEAFF
d_gene: TRBD2; j_gene: TRBJ2-7; abundance: many; v_gene: TRBV2; CDR3nt: TGTGCCAGCAGTGATGCTTTAGCGGGAGCGAGGGAGCAGTACTTC; CDR3aa: CASSDALAGAREQYF
d_gene: TRBD2; j_gene: TRBJ2-3; abundance: few; v_gene: TRBV29-1; CDR3nt: TGCAGCTTCTGGACTAGCGGGAGGTACACAGATACGCAGTATTTT; CDR3aa: CSFWTSGRYTDTQYF
d_gene: -; j_gene: TRBJ2-5; abundance: -; v_gene: TRBV11-3; CDR3nt: TGTGCCAGCAGCATGGAGGGACAAGAGACCCAGTACTTC; CDR3aa: CASSMEGQETQYF
d_gene: -; j_gene: TRBJ1-5; abundance: -; v_gene: TRBV19; CDR3nt: TGTGCCAGTAGTATAGAAGCGAATCAGCCCCAGCATTTT; CDR3aa: CASSIEANQPQHF
d_gene: -; j_gene: TRBJ1-2; abundance: -; v_gene: TRBV25-1; CDR3nt: TGTGCCAGCAGCGACTCTGACAGGTCGGGCTACACCTTC; CDR3aa: CASSDSDRSGYTF
d_gene: -; j_gene: TRBJ2-7; abundance: -; v_gene: TRBV2; CDR3nt: TGTGCCAGCAGTGATCTAGTCTCCTACGAGCAGTACTTC; CDR3aa: CASSDLVSYEQYF
d_gene: TRBD2; j_gene: TRBJ2-5; abundance: -; v_gene: TRBV11-1; CDR3nt: TGTGCCAGCAGGCCGACTAGCGAGGAAGAGACCCAGTACTTC; CDR3aa: CASRPTSEEETQYF
d_gene: -; j_gene: TRBJ2-5; abundance: few; v_gene: TRBV20-1; CDR3nt: TGCAGTGCAAAGCTGTACTCAAGGAAGACCCAGTACTTC; CDR3aa: CSAKLYSRKTQYF
d_gene: -; j_gene: TRBJ1-1; abundance: many; v_gene: TRBV29-1; CDR3nt: TGCAGCGCCTGGGACCAGGGGAAACGGACTGAAGCTTTCTTT; CDR3aa: CSAWDQGKRTEAFF